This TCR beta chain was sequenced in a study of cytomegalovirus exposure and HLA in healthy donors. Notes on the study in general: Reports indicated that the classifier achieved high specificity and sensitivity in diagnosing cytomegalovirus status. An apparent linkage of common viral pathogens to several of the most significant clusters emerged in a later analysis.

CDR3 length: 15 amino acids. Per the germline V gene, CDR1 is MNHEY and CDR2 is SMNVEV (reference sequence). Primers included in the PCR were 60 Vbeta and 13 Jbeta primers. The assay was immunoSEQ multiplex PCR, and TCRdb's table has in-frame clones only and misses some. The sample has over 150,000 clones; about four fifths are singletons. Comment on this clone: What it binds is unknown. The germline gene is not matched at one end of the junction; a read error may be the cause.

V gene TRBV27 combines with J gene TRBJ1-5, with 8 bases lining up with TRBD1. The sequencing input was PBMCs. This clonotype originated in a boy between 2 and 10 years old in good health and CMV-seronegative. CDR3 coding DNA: TGTGCCAGCAGTCTCCGACCAGGGGGCAAGCAGCCCCAGCATTTT. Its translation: CASSLRPGGKQPQHF.